This record covers a single TCR beta chain. Its antigen is currently unknown. This record comes from a study of T-cell reconstitution after alpha-beta-depleted transplantation in children. The study, taken as a whole, reports: Diversity and T-cell counts at one year after transplant derived mostly from new T cells. About two months after transplant, alpha-beta T cells reportedly came from several hundred expanded graft clones.

CDR1 is MNHNS and CDR2 is SASEGT in the germline V gene. CDR3 length: 14 residues. V dropped 6 bases and J dropped 6; count of bases not matched to a gene: 7. The authors prepared the TCRbeta library with unique molecular identifiers. TCRdb independently ran MiXCR on the PCR reads; one entry per CDR3 protein. The sample carries fewer than 700,000 distinct CDR3 sequences, 10% to 15% recorded once. The genes are TRBV6-1 and TRBJ1-2; TRBD1 aligns across 10 bases. The sample in question was PBMCs, mostly from graft donor cells, obtained 360 days after TCRalphabeta/CD19-depleted stem cell transplant. The TCR originated in a male patient aged 10 to 17 who had a stem cell transplant for acute myeloid leukemia, so the T cells may come from the graft donor. The CDR3: CASSQDRGINGYTF. For the CDR3, the DNA is TGTGCCAGCAGCCAGGACAGGGGGATAAATGGCTACACCTTC.